Following are 21 T cell receptor beta chains from one sample sequenced in a study of naive and memory T cell subsets. Whole-blood samples were under 3 ml of peripheral blood from healthy adult volunteers. Alpha and beta constant region primers primed reverse transcription for blood and skin samples. TCRdb itself ran the 5' RACE reads through MiXCR, one entry per CDR3 protein. Among 20,000 to 30,000 distinct CDR3 sequences, under 30% were seen once, and the ten largest hold 1.8%. The receptors here all came from a female donor in good health.

The V call is TRBV7-3, the J call TRBJ2-3; 8 bases map to TRBD2. This CDR3 region has 14 residues. V shed 5 bases, J shed 1 base, and the junction held 2 bases outside the gene matches. Germline values: CDR1 SGHTA, CDR2 FQGTGA. The CDR3 coding sequence is TGTGCCAGCAGCCCAGCGGGGGGCACAGATACGCAGTATTTT. Translating gives CASSPAGGTDTQYF.

This clonotype turned up a few times. This sequence joins TRBV7-6 and TRBJ2-5, with D perhaps matching TRBD2 (5 bases). Germline-derived CDR1 and CDR2 are SGHVS and FNYEAQ. This CDR3 is built from 15 residues. Trimming stripped 4 bases from V and 2 bases from J, with 14 bases between. The DNA for the CDR3 is TGTGCCAGCAGCTCGAGTCGGGGAATTCAAGAGACCCAGTACTTC. It yields the protein CASSSSRGIQETQYF. Drawing the rest from reference TRBV7-6 and TRBJ2-5, the complete variable domain is GAGVSQSPRYKVTKRGQDVALRCDPISGHVSLYWYRQALGQGPEFLTYFNYEAQQDKSGLPNDRFSAERPEGSISTLTIQRTEQRDSAMYRCASSSSRGIQETQYFGPGTRLLVL.

Regarding this clonotype: It may be a read error: a sequence one base away is much more abundant. The gene calls are TRBV6-2 or TRBV6-3 and TRBJ1-2; 8 bases match TRBD1. The trim removed 2 bases at V and 7 bases at J, leaving 9 bases unmatched. The CDR3 runs 15 residues. Germline CDR1 reads MNHEY; CDR2 reads SVGEGT. The DNA of the CDR3 is TGTGCCAGCAGTTACCCAGGCAGGGGGCCTACTGGCTACACCTTC. Protein product: CASSYPGRGPTGYTF.

The chain has TRBV12-3 or TRBV12-4 and TRBJ2-7, with 9 bases fitting TRBD1. The CDR3 loop spans 14 amino acids. V lost 7 bases to trimming and J lost 4 bases; unmatched junction nucleotides: 8. CDR3 DNA: TGTGCCAGCACACAAGGGACAGGGAAGTACGAGCAGTACTTC. Protein: CASTQGTGKYEQYF.

V gene TRBV20-1 combines with J gene TRBJ1-2, with D tentatively TRBD1 (6 bases). The V end lost 0 bases, the J end lost 2 bases, and 16 bases lay between the germline ends. The CDR3 spans 16 residues. Germline V gene data show CDR1 as DFQATT and CDR2 as SNEGSKA (reference sequence). The CDR3, as DNA: TGCAGTGCTAGAGATATGACAGGTGTTGGGAACTATGGCTACACCTTC. This codes for CSARDMTGVGNYGYTF.

This chain joins TRBV29-1 and TRBJ2-1, with 9 bases fitting TRBD2. V dropped 6 bases and J dropped 0; count of bases not matched to a gene: 6. The CDR3 covers 15 residues. Germline V lookup: CDR1 SQVTM, CDR2 ANQGSEA. CDR3 sequence reads: CSVDFSGSSYNEQFF. In nucleotides, the CDR3 is TGCAGCGTAGATTTTAGCGGGAGCTCCTACAATGAGCAGTTCTTC.

The chain couples TRBV28 to TRBJ1-2, with D tentatively TRBD1 (5 bases). The CDR3 is 14 amino acids. Trimming left V 2 bases short and J 4 bases short, with 11 bases between. Germline V lookup: CDR1 MDHEN, CDR2 SYDVKM. DNA for the CDR3: TGTGCCAGCAGTTTAAACAGACAGCTCTATGGCTACACCTTC. Translation gives CASSLNRQLYGYTF.

At least ten counts were recorded for this clonotype. The V gene is TRBV6-5, the J gene TRBJ2-3; possible D gene TRBD2, 7 bases. The CDR3 is 14 residues long. Germline CDR1 MNHEY, CDR2 SVGAGI. V lost 4 bases and J lost 3, with 11 bases in between. The CDR3 sequence: CASSSGGLTDTQYF. The CDR3 DNA sequence: TGTGCCAGCAGTTCCGGGGGGCTGACAGATACGCAGTATTTT.

This clonotype was recorded once. V gene TRBV7-2 combines with J gene TRBJ2-1; tentative D call: TRBD1 (6 bases). The V and J ends lost 5 bases and 6 bases respectively, with 11 bases between them. There are 13 residues in the CDR3. The germline V gene has CDR1 SGHTA and CDR2 FQGNSA. CDR3 sequence reads: CASSQMGANEQFF. CDR3 DNA: TGTGCCAGCAGCCAGATGGGGGCCAATGAGCAGTTCTTC.

This clonotype was seen a handful of times. This chain connects TRBV30 to TRBJ1-4, with no clear D. V lost 3 bases and J 11 bases, leaving 13 bases between the germline ends. Germline assignment: CDR1 GTSNPN and CDR2 SVGIG (reference sequence). The CDR3 is 12 residues long. Here the CDR3 reads CAWSLRRMKLFF. The CDR3 DNA is TGTGCCTGGAGCCTCCGGAGGATGAAACTGTTTTTT.

In its sample, this clonotype was seen many times. This sequence joins TRBV29-1 and TRBJ1-1, with D possibly matching TRBD1 (5 bases). Germline loops: CDR1 SQVTM, CDR2 ANQGSEA. The CDR3 loop spans 13 amino acids. V dropped 4 bases and J dropped 0 bases, with 9 bases sitting between them. In DNA, the CDR3 is TGCAGCGTTGGGGGACGGCTGAACACTGAAGCTTTCTTT. Translated: CSVGGRLNTEAFF.

This clonotype has only a few counts. This sequence joins TRBV29-1 and TRBJ1-1; D not resolved. The V end was cut by 4 bases, the J end by 1 base, with 10 bases between. The CDR3 loop spans 13 amino acids. Germline CDR1 is SQVTM and CDR2 is ANQGSEA. CDR3 in DNA: TGCAGCGTTGTAAGACAATGGAACACTGAAGCTTTCTTT. This sequence encodes CSVVRQWNTEAFF.

This clonotype is deemed medium-sized. The chain is built from TRBV6-5 and TRBJ2-1; D gene ambiguous. CDR3 length: 14 residues. Germline-derived CDR1 and CDR2 are MNHEY and SVGAGI. The V end was cut by 6 bases, the J end by 1 base, with 10 bases between. The CDR3 region is CASRRGLSYNEQFF. The CDR3 nucleotides are TGTGCCAGCAGACGCGGCCTATCCTACAATGAGCAGTTCTTC.

This clonotype appeared once. The rearrangement links TRBV6-6 to TRBJ2-5; 11 nucleotides align to TRBD2. Unmatched junction bases numbered 1, after V lost 9 bases and J lost 4 bases. CDR1 is MNHNY and CDR2 is SVGAGI in the germline V gene (reference sequence). CDR3 length equals 12 residues. The CDR3 reads CASGTSGETQYF. The CDR3 region has the DNA TGTGCCAGTGGGACTAGCGGAGAGACCCAGTACTTC.

This clonotype turned up a few times. The chain joins TRBV20-1 to TRBJ2-1, with TRBD2 identical over 9 bases. This CDR3 has 18 amino acids. Germline CDR1 is DFQATT and CDR2 is SNEGSKA (reference sequence). V was pared by 3 bases and J by 3 bases, with 15 bases of the junction left unmatched. The CDR3 DNA reads TGCAGTGCTAGTTCCTCGGGCGGGGGGGCCCCAAACTACAATGAGCAGTTCTTC. Its translation is CSASSSGGGAPNYNEQFF.

The chain uses TRBV7-6 and TRBJ1-2, with D possibly being TRBD1 (6 bases). The V gene lost 5 bases and the J gene lost 5 bases, with 12 bases spanning the gap. The CDR3 length is 13 residues. CDR1 and CDR2 (germline): SGHVS, FNYEAQ. The CDR3: CASSLGGWYGYTF. The CDR3 DNA sequence: TGTGCCAGCAGCCTAGGGGGGTGGTATGGCTACACCTTC.

The V call is TRBV9, the J call TRBJ2-1; tentatively, D is TRBD2 (7 bases). The CDR3 runs to 15 residues. Germline V gives CDR1 SGDLS, CDR2 YYNGEE. V shed 0 bases and J shed 8 bases, with 15 bases lying between them. CDR3 loop: CASSVAGAGVHEQFF. CDR3 coding DNA: TGTGCCAGCAGCGTAGCGGGGGCGGGAGTTCATGAGCAGTTCTTC.

This clonotype appeared many times. The chain recombines TRBV6-4 with TRBJ2-1; 9 bases are shared with TRBD2. Looked up from germline, CDR1 is MRHNA and CDR2 is SNTAGT. The J segment lost 4 bases and the V segment lost 2 bases, leaving 3 bases of the junction unmatched. This CDR3 has 15 amino acids. CDR3 DNA sequence: TGTGCCAGCAGTGACGGCGGGGGGGGATACAATGAGCAGTTCTTC. This codes for CASSDGGGGYNEQFF.

In its sample, this clonotype is medium-sized. The chain recombines TRBV27 with TRBJ2-7; unclear D gene. Germline V CDR1 and CDR2: MNHEY, SMNVEV (reference sequence). The CDR3 has 13 amino acids. V gave up 2 bases and J gave up 3 bases, with 8 bases separating them. The CDR3 DNA is TGTGCCAGCAGTTTAAGTCAGAGCTACGAGCAGTACTTC. Amino acid sequence: CASSLSQSYEQYF.

This clonotype appeared a few times. The chain carries TRBV6-4 and TRBJ2-1, with D hard to call. V lost 4 bases and J lost 0, with 10 bases in between. The germline CDR1 and CDR2 sequences are MRHNA and SNTAGT. This CDR3 spans 15 amino acids. The CDR3 here is CASSVEVGSYNEQFF. The CDR3 DNA follows: TGTGCCAGCAGTGTTGAGGTTGGCTCCTACAATGAGCAGTTCTTC.

The rearrangement uses TRBV10-3 and TRBJ1-1; no firm D call. V was clipped by 3 bases and J by 3 bases, with 2 bases between them. This CDR3 has 11 residues. Germline CDR1 ENHRY, CDR2 SYGVKD. CDR3 sequence reads: CAISDDTEAFF. CDR3 DNA sequence: TGTGCCATCAGTGATGACACTGAAGCTTTCTTT.